Described below is a single T cell receptor beta chain sequence and its context. What this receptor recognizes is not known. Per-base qualities were not stored, and no clone one base away is much larger. These data are taken from a study of cytomegalovirus exposure and HLA in healthy donors listed by TCRdb under 2017. With respect to the entire study: An earlier analysis of 587 of the donors reported approximately 300 Gb of sequence data and 117 million unique TCR beta sequences obtained from some 200 million T cells. On average, roughly 200,000 unique TCR beta nucleotide sequences were sequenced per donor among some 430 genotyped donors of the cohort, with around 19% of those sequences being non-productive. Of the 398 genotyped donors, around 81% fell in the genetic ancestry cluster associated with self-reported Caucasian donors. The study used immunosequencing to profile the T cell repertoires of 666 subjects and linked those repertoires to cytomegalovirus serostatus. Class I and class II HLA loci were covered by the typing at four-digit resolution. To decide whether each TCR beta V gene segment behaved as functional or pseudogenic, an earlier analysis of fewer than 750 of the donors relied on high-throughput TCR beta sequencing. The number of typed donors differed by locus: 629-630 for A, B, C, DRB1 and DQB1; approximately 530 for DQA1; 606 for DPA1; and around 470 for DPB1. The study aimed to test whether cataloging public T cell receptors could reveal signatures of past pathogen exposure. Alongside the repertoire data, information on donor age, sex, ethnicity and CMV serostatus was compiled. An early release covering roughly 640 HLA-typed donors comprised about 310 gigabases of sequencing data and tens of millions of unique TCR sequences. A later analysis re-examined previously published TCR beta repertoires from about 700 donors and added high-resolution HLA genotyping to investigate patterns of TCR occurrence. About 5 DR-DQ haplotypes were handled as single units for association and clustering, since linkage in the cohort was strong. Besides the first cohort of about 730 subjects, a separate validation cohort made up of 120 different subjects was used. A later genetic analysis used genome-wide SNP genotypes for about 60% of the roughly 700 donors, treating that subset as a discovery cohort. The study combined high-throughput TCR immunosequencing, statistical association of individual TCRs with disease status, and machine learning to predict cytomegalovirus infection status. The later analysis used no new phenotypic data to find candidate immune exposures, relying instead on TCR beta sequences and their occurrence across donors. All discovery cohort repertoires had been generated on a single sequencing platform.

Including cysteine and phenylalanine, the CDR3 has 16 amino acids. CDR3 DNA only is kept here, 48 bases in frame from base 1. V is pared back by 1 base and J by 4 bases, with 13 bases lying between the germline termini. According to the germline V gene, CDR1 reads SGHTA and CDR2 reads FQGNSA. Overall study results and their limits: According to a later analysis, TCR association rates differed among HLA loci, with DRB1 alleles showing the most associated TCRs and HLA-C alleles showing the fewest. A later genetic analysis reported fewer N-insertions in productive TCRs among donors in an Asian-associated ancestry cluster than the roughly 700-donor mean. According to the authors, the approach could potentially be generalized to other disease states and immunological phenotypes. In a later genetic analysis, a missense DCLRE1C variant was associated with V-gene and J-gene trimming of TCR beta chains, and the association was replicated in an independent cohort. The earlier analysis of 587 of the donors excluded seventeen rarely observed V segments, including chromosome 9 orphons, because counts were too low. For the cohort, immune exposure information was limited to CMV serostatus. At a false discovery rate of 0.05, a later analysis linked fewer than 20,000 TCR beta sequences to specific HLA alleles. A further reported finding was that TCR beta sequences accurately predicted the HLA-A and HLA-B alleles for most subjects in the first cohort. A later analysis found that most CMV-associated TCR beta chains appeared HLA-restricted, with HLA associations seemingly driven largely by CMV exposure. Broadly in line with IMGT annotations, most TCR beta V segments showed up in productive rearrangements about 90% or about 30% of the time in an earlier analysis of approximately 640 of the donors. Some IMGT-functional V segments, including TRBV6-2 and TRBV6-3, could not be distinguished by the 87-base-pair reads and were therefore excluded. Cytomegalovirus status was reported to be diagnosed by the classifier with high specificity and sensitivity in both the original and validation cohorts. Linkage disequilibrium might explain the correlated functional status among segregating V segments, but an unknown experimental factor could not be ruled out. When HLA alleles, especially DR and DQ, strongly co-occurred, TCR associations were difficult to assign to individual alleles. Compared with equally common non-associated chains, HLA-associated TCR beta chains in a later analysis were more clonally expanded and had lower generation probabilities. This cohort had only TCR beta chains sequenced, and the lack of alpha or paired-chain data limited which features could be detected. A cluster of highly shared sequence variants was judged likely to be a technical artifact of the sequencing pipeline. Because some donors lacked HLA typing at each locus, the association tests relied only on the typed subset. Most TCR sequences were observed very rarely across donors, whereas some public TCRs were present in many individuals. In a later analysis, several top co-occurrence clusters were reported to appear linked to parvovirus B19, influenza, CMV and Epstein-Barr virus. Presence/absence analyses assumed roughly uniform sequencing depth across donors, an assumption that may not hold. In vitro tests confirmed that three of the cytomegalovirus-associated TCR beta chains recognize cytomegalovirus antigens. The study gave a list of roughly 150 TCR beta chains associated with cytomegalovirus.

The library was prepared using the immunoSEQ multiplex PCR assay. For the multiplex PCR, a mixture combining 60 forward primers for TCR Vbeta segments and 13 reverse primers for TCR Jbeta segments was used. The CDR3 region of rearranged TCR beta genes was amplified from genomic DNA with a multiplex PCR assay. On the Illumina HiSeq System, the amplified TCR beta libraries were sequenced as 87-base-pair reads. Per the authors' processing: In a later analysis, tens of millions of unique TCR beta chains were counted across the roughly 610 repertoires, and approximately 11 million of these chains were shared by at least two donors. Raw reads were error-corrected and collapsed into unique sequences with a nearest-neighbor algorithm that merged closely related sequences to remove PCR and sequencing errors. Alignment of CDR3 sequences to IMGT reference sequences was used to assign V, D and J gene segments. For a sequence to be retained, a match of at least six nucleotides was required to both a V gene segment and a J gene segment. A rearrangement was called productive if the CDR3 had no stop codons and remained in frame with V and J, and every other rearrangement was called non-productive. Following IMGT convention, CDR3 was defined as the stretch from the second conserved V-encoded cysteine up to the conserved J-encoded phenylalanine. Sequences without an unambiguous match to a single V gene segment were excluded from the earlier analysis of a few hundred of the donors. In an earlier analysis of 587 of the donors, a V segment was called functional when productive rearrangements were above 56.7%, and segregating when the standard deviation between donors exceeded 5%. A statistical classification framework was built for diagnosing cytomegalovirus status from the catalog of TCR beta chain sequences. In a later analysis, TCR nucleotide sequences were compared against IMGT/GENE-DB human TR gene sequences so that V and J genes could be assigned. Using the TCRdist pipeline, a later analysis assigned CDR3 sequences along with most-parsimonious VDJ recombination scenarios. In a later analysis, every TCR beta chain was defined by the combination of its CDR3 amino acid sequence and its V-gene family, and reads without a unique V-gene family were dropped. As a way to deal with suspected cross-contamination and a sequencing artifact, a later analysis dropped 450 to 600 nucleotide sequences that were highly shared and had low generation probability. A later analysis calculated a clonal expansion index for each public chain from normalized within-repertoire ranks of inferred template counts. In a later analysis, generation probabilities were computed with a VDJ recombination model fitted to out-of-frame rearrangements, and the resulting probabilities were checked against IGoR. In a later analysis, TCR-TCR, TCR-HLA and TCR-CMV co-occurrence was scored with hypergeometric tests, and a repertoire-size bias correction was applied to TCR pairs. In a later analysis, false discovery rates were estimated by permuting HLA or CMV assignments 20 times. In a later analysis, co-occurring TCRs were grouped with DBSCAN, and TCRdist sequence similarity was added when clustering was performed within HLA-allele-positive subsets. Repertoires with fewer than 30,000 or more than 120,000 public chains were left out of co-occurrence clustering, as were five repertoires with anomalous nucleotide sharing. The table was pulled from immuneACCESS by TCRdb, which kept in-frame rearrangements only. Such tables lose some clones; where checked, under half of the loss comes from unresolved V genes, and the rest has no known cause. Clonal size and the V and J genes are those of that table, whereas D and trimming came from the DNA. The sample profile shows about 180,000 clones; roughly three quarters of them were found once. About 2.5% of the sample goes to the ten largest clones.

The cohort comprised hundreds of healthy bone marrow donors. At the time of sampling, all cohort members were nominally healthy, though unrecorded immune exposures were likely present. The donor tested CMV seropositive and was one of the 289 seropositive cohort members. Each donor provided a peripheral blood sample, and peripheral blood mononuclear cells were used for TCR beta sequencing. The Qiagen DNeasy Blood Extraction Kit was used to extract genomic DNA from the blood cell samples. This clonotype originated in a woman aged 25-40 years in good health and CMV-seropositive. The chain couples TRBV7-2 to TRBJ1-4, with a weak D call of TRBD1 (5 bases match). The specimen sequenced was PBMCs. The DNA sequence reads TGTGCCAGCAGCTTAGGGGGGGAACGTTTTAATGAAAAACTGTTTTTT. The resulting protein is CASSLGGERFNEKLFF.